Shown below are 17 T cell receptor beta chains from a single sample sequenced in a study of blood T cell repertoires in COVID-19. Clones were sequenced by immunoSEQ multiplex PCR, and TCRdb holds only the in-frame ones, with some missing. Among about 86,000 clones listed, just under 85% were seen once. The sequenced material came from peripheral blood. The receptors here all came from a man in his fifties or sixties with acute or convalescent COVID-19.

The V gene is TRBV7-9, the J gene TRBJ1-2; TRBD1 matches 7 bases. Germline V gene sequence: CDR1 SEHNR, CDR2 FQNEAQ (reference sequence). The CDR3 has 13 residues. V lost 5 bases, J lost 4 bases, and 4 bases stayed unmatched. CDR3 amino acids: CASSVQGFYGYTF. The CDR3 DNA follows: TGTGCCAGCAGCGTACAGGGGTTCTATGGCTACACCTTC.

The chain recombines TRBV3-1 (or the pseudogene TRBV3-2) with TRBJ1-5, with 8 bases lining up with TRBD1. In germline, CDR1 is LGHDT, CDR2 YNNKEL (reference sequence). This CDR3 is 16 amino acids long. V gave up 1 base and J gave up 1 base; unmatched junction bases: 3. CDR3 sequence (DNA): TGTGCCAGCAGCCAAGGGCAGGGGGCGAGCAATCAGCCCCAGCATTTT. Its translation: CASSQGQGASNQPQHF.

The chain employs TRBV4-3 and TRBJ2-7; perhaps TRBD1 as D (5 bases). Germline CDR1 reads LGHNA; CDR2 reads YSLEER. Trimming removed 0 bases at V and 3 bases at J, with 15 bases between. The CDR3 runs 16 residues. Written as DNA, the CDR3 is TGCGCCAGCAGCCAAGACCGGGCAGGGCAACTCTACGAGCAGTACTTC. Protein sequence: CASSQDRAGQLYEQYF.

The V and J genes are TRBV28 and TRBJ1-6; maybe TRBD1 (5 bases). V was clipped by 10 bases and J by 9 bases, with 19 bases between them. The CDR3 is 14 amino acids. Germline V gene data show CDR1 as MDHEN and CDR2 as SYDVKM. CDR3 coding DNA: TGTGCCACCCCGGGGGTGGCCCAGGGTTCACCCCTCCACTTT. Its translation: CATPGVAQGSPLHF.

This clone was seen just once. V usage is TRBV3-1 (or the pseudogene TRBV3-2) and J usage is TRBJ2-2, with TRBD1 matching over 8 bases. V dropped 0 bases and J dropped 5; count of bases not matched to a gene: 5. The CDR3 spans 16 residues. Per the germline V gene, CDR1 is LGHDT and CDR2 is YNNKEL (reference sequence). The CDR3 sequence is CASSQDNTGGTGELFF. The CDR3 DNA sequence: TGTGCCAGCAGCCAAGATAACACAGGGGGGACCGGGGAGCTGTTTTTT.

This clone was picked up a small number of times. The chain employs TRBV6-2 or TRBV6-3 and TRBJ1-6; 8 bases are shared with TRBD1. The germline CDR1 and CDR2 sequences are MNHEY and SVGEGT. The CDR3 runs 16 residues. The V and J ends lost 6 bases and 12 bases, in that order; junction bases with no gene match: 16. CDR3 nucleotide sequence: TGTGCCAGCAGCCATCCCGCTAGGACAGGGACGATACCCCTCCACTTT. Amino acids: CASSHPARTGTIPLHF.

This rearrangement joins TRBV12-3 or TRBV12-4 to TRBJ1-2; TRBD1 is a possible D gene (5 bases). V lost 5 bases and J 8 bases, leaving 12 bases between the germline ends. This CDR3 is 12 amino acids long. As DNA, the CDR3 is TGTGCCAGCAGTCCCTCCGCAGGGGGCTACACCTTC. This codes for CASSPSAGGYTF.

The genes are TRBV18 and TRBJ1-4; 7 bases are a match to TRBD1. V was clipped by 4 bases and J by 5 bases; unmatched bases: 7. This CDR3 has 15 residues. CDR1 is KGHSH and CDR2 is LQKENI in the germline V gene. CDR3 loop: CASSLSTGFNEKLFF. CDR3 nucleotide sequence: TGTGCCAGCTCACTATCGACAGGGTTCAATGAAAAACTGTTTTTT.

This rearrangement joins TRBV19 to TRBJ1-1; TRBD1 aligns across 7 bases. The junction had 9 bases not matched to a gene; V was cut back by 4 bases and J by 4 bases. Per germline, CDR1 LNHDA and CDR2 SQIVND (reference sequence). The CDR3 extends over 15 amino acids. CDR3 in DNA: TGTGCCAGTAGTACTCACAGGGGTGTTAGCACTGAAGCTTTCTTT. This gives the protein CASSTHRGVSTEAFF.

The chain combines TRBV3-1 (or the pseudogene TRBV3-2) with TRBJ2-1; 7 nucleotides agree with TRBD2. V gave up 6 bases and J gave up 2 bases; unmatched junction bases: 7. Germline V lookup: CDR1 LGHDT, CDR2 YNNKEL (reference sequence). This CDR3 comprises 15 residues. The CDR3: CASRGAGLAYNEQFF. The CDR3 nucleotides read TGTGCCAGCAGAGGGGCTGGACTAGCCTACAATGAGCAGTTCTTC.

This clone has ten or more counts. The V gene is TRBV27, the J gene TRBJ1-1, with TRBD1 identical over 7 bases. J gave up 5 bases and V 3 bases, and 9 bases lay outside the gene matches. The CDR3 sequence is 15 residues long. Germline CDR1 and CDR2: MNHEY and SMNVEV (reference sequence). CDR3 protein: CASSFPTGDETEAFF. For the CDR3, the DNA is TGTGCCAGCAGTTTCCCTACAGGGGATGAGACTGAAGCTTTCTTT.

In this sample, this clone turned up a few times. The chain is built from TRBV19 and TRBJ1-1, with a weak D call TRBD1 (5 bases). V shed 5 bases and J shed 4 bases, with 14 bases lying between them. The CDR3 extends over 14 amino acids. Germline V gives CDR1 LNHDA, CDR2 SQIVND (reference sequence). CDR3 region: CASSSGTVSTEAFF. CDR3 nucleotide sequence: TGTGCCAGTAGTTCGGGGACTGTATCCACTGAAGCTTTCTTT.

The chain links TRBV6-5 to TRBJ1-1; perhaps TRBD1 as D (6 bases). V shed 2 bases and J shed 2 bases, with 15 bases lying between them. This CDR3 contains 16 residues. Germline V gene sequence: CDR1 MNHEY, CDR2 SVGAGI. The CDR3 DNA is TGTGCCAGCAGTTACACACCACCAGGGGTTAACACTGAAGCTTTCTTT. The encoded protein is CASSYTPPGVNTEAFF.

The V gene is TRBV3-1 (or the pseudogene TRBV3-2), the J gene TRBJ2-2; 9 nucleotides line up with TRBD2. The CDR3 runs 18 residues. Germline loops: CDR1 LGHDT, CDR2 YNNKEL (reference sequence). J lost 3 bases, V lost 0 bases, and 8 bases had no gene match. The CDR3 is CASSQDQGLADHTGELFF. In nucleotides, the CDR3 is TGTGCCAGCAGCCAAGATCAGGGACTAGCAGACCACACCGGGGAGCTGTTTTTT.

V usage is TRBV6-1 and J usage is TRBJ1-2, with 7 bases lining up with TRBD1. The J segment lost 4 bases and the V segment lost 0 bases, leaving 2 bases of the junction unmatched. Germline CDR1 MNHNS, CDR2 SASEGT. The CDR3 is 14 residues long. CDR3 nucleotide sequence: TGTGCCAGCAGTGAAGCAGGGACAGTCTATGGCTACACCTTC. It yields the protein CASSEAGTVYGYTF.

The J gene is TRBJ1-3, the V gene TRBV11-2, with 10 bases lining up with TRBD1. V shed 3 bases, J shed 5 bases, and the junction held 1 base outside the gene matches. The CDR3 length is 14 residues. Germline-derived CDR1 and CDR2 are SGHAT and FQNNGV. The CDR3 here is CASSLDRGRNTIYF. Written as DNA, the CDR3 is TGTGCCAGCAGCTTGGACAGGGGGAGAAACACCATATATTTT. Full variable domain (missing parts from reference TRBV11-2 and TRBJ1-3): EAGVAQSPRYKIIEKRQSVAFWCNPISGHATLYWYQQILGQGPKLLIQFQNNGVVDDSQLPKDRFSAERLKGVDSTLKIQPAKLEDSAVYLCASSLDRGRNTIYFGEGSWLTVV.

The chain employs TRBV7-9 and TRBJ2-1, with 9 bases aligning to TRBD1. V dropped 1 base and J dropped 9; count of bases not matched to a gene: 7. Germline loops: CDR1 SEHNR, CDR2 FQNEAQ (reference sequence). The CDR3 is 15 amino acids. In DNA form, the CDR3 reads TGTGCCAGCAGCTTAGTAATGGGACAGGGATCTGAGCAGTTCTTC. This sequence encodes CASSLVMGQGSEQFF.